Each of the 6 T cell receptor beta chains below was sequenced from the same sample in a study of CXCR3-negative and CXCR3-positive naive CD8 T cells. Whole-study results and caveats: When CXCR3-positive naive cells were set against CXCR3-negative naive cells, the former had more hydrophobic TRB CDR3s.

The TRB cDNA libraries were prepared by 5' RACE with UMI labels. TCRdb reanalyzed the 5' RACE reads, giving one entry per CDR3 protein sequence and no DNA. Its table lists around 7,000 distinct CDR3 sequences. No antigen has been identified for these receptors. The sequenced sample was naive CXCR3+ CD8+ T cells from blood. Subset in this sample: CD45RO-CCR7+CD27+CD95- naive CD8+ T cells expressing CXCR3 (TNR3+). The receptor source for this set is a human donor in good health. Some clones in this sample may be carry-over from other donors' samples.

This clonotype counts as medium-sized by frequency. V usage is TRBV6-4 and J usage is TRBJ1-6; TCRdb returns TRBD1, unconfirmable since there is no DNA. The CDR3 sequence is 15 residues long. Germline V gene lookup returns CDR1 MRHNA and CDR2 SNTAGT. CDR3 residues: CASNGQRPHNSPLHF.

V and J are TRBV2 and TRBJ2-7; the TCRdb call, TRBD2, lacks DNA for checking. In germline, CDR1 is SNHLY, CDR2 FYNNEI. The CDR3 sequence is 15 residues long. The CDR3 reads CASSEFTSGSYEQYF.

The rearrangement uses TRBV29-1 and TRBJ2-4; TCRdb's D call, TRBD1, is unchecked because there is no DNA. Germline values: CDR1 SQVTM, CDR2 ANQGSEA. The CDR3 is 14 amino acids. CDR3 residues: CSGITGEAKNIQYF.

The J gene is TRBJ2-7, the V gene TRBV20-1; checking the TCRdb D call of TRBD1 is not possible without DNA. Germline CDR1 and CDR2: DFQATT and SNEGSKA (reference sequence). The CDR3 sequence is 14 residues long. CDR3 amino acids: CSAKTDPNSYEQYF.

This clonotype is classed as medium-sized by frequency. The rearrangement joins TRBV12-3 or TRBV12-4 to TRBJ2-1; TCRdb selects TRBD2, and the lack of DNA leaves this call unchecked. The CDR3 is made up of 13 amino acids. The CDR3 here is CASRLLGNNTQFF.

The rearrangement joins TRBV5-4 to TRBJ2-7; with no DNA, the TCRdb D assignment of TRBD2 cannot be verified. Germline V gene sequence: CDR1 SGHNT, CDR2 YYREEE (reference sequence). This CDR3 comprises 15 residues. CDR3 amino acids: CASSGGLAGSYEQYF.